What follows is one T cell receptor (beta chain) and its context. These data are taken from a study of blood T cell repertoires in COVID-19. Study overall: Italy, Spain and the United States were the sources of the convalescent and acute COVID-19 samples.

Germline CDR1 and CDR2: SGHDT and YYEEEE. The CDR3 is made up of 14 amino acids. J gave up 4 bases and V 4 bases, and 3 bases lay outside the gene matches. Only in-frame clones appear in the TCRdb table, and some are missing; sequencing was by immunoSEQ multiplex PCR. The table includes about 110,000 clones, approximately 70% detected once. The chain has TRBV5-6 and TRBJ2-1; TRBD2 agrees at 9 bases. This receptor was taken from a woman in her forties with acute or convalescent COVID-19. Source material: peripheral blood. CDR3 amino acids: CASSVSGGYNEQFF. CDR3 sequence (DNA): TGTGCCAGCAGCGTTAGCGGGGGTTACAATGAGCAGTTCTTC. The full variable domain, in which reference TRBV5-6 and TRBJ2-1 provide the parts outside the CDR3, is DAGVTQSPTHLIKTRGQQVTLRCSPKSGHDTVSWYQQALGQGPQFIFQYYEEEERQRGNFPDRFSGHQFPNYSSELNVNALLLGDSALYLCASSVSGGYNEQFFGPGTRLTVL.